The 28 T cell receptor beta chains presented below share a single source sample, sequenced in a study of PD-1 blockade in mismatch repair-deficient tumors. Profiling relied on immunoSEQ multiplex PCR, and the TCRdb table lists in-frame clones only, not all of them. The data contain more than 85,000 clones, 82% of them singletons. The specimen was peripheral blood, collected 36 weeks after starting pembrolizumab. These receptors originate from an adult with mismatch repair-deficient cancer.

The chain couples TRBV5-5 to TRBJ2-1; 7 nucleotides match TRBD2. V lost 1 base, J lost 5 bases, and 6 bases stayed unmatched. Germline V gene lookup returns CDR1 SGHKS and CDR2 YYEKEE (reference sequence). The CDR3 contains 15 residues. The CDR3 DNA reads as TGTGCCAGCAGCTTGCGGGCGCGGGAGAACAATGAGCAGTTCTTC. Amino acid sequence: CASSLRARENNEQFF.

V is TRBV6-6 and J is TRBJ2-7; D remains ambiguous. CDR3 length: 11 residues. Germline CDR1 and CDR2: MNHNY and SVGAGI (reference sequence). Trimming shortened V by 7 bases and J by 5 bases, and 9 bases separated the two germline ends. The chain's CDR3 is CASNRANEQYF. The CDR3 DNA is TGTGCCAGCAACAGAGCGAACGAGCAGTACTTC.

This clone has just a few counts. This rearrangement joins TRBV7-2 to TRBJ1-2; D may be TRBD1 (5 bases). The germline CDR1 and CDR2 sequences are SGHTA and FQGNSA. CDR3 size: 15 residues. Trimming stripped 1 base from V and 4 bases from J, with 13 bases between. As DNA, the CDR3 is TGTGCCAGCAGCTTAGATTTGACGGGGCCCTATGGCTACACCTTC. This sequence encodes CASSLDLTGPYGYTF.

The V gene is TRBV5-1, the J gene TRBJ1-1; a possible D gene is TRBD1 (5 bases). The V gene lost 9 bases and the J gene lost 1 base, with 16 bases spanning the gap. CDR1 SGHRS and CDR2 YFSETQ come from the germline V gene. The CDR3 has 14 amino acids. In nucleotides, the CDR3 is TGCGCCACCACGGAGGGGACGACGAACACTGAAGCTTTCTTT. Amino acids: CATTEGTTNTEAFF.

V is TRBV14 and J is TRBJ1-3; possibly TRBD1 for D (5 bases). Germline CDR1 is SGHDN and CDR2 is FVKESK. CDR3 size: 12 residues. Trimming stripped 4 bases from V and 6 bases from J, with 7 bases between. The CDR3 DNA follows: TGTGCCAGCAGCCGACAGCCAAACACCATATATTTT. It translates to CASSRQPNTIYF.

In this sample, this clone turned up a few times. This rearrangement joins TRBV6-1 to TRBJ1-2, with 7 positions matching TRBD1. Trimming at V came to 7 bases and at J to 8 bases, leaving 4 bases not matched to a gene. Germline CDR1 and CDR2: MNHNS and SASEGT. The CDR3 contains 11 residues. Here the CDR3 reads CASTRQGGYTF. In nucleotides, the CDR3 is TGTGCCAGCACAAGACAGGGAGGCTACACCTTC.

The sample holds one count of this clone. V and J are TRBV5-1 and TRBJ1-1; TRBD1 aligns across 9 bases. V shed 0 bases and J 4 bases; nucleotides not matched to a gene: 4. Germline values: CDR1 SGHRS, CDR2 YFSETQ. There are 15 residues in the CDR3. This CDR3 reads CASSLGPGQGTEAFF. CDR3 DNA: TGCGCCAGCAGCTTGGGACCGGGACAGGGCACTGAAGCTTTCTTT.

The CDR3 DNA follows: TGTGCCAGCAGTGATTCCTCAGGGGGGAATGAAAAACTGTTTTTT. Translation gives CASSDSSGGNEKLFF. J is TRBJ1-4 and V is TRBV25-1; 7 bases match TRBD1. Germline loops: CDR1 MGHDK, CDR2 SYGVNS. Losses at the gene ends were 3 bases for V and 5 bases for J; bases not matched to a gene: 6. CDR3 length: 15 residues.

The chain has TRBV19 and TRBJ1-1, with D perhaps TRBD1 (5 bases). Germline V gene sequence: CDR1 LNHDA, CDR2 SQIVND (reference sequence). The length of the CDR3 is 13 residues. Trimming shortened V by 3 bases and J by 11 bases, and 16 bases separated the two germline ends. In DNA, the CDR3 is TGTGCCAGTAGTATTGGAGGGGATAATAAGGCTTTCTTT. It translates to CASSIGGDNKAFF. The full variable domain, with the rest looked up from reference TRBV19 and TRBJ1-1, is DGGITQSPKYLFRKEGQNVTLSCEQNLNHDAMYWYRQDPGQGLRLIYYSQIVNDFQKGDIAEGYSVSREKKESFPLTVTSAQKNPTAFYLCASSIGGDNKAFFGQGTRLTVV.

The V and J genes are TRBV7-9 and TRBJ1-3; 9 positions match TRBD1. Trimming took 1 base from V and 7 from J; bases not matched to a gene: 2. The CDR3 has 14 amino acids. Germline CDR1 is SEHNR and CDR2 is FQNEAQ (reference sequence). The DNA for the CDR3 is TGTGCCAGCAGCTTAGATGGGACAGGGAACACCATATATTTT. The encoded protein is CASSLDGTGNTIYF.

V usage is TRBV19 and J usage is TRBJ1-4; 9 nucleotides line up with TRBD1. Losses at the gene ends were 6 bases for V and 4 bases for J; bases not matched to a gene: 6. Per germline, CDR1 LNHDA and CDR2 SQIVND (reference sequence). The CDR3 runs to 15 residues. CDR3 bases: TGTGCCAGTAGGGCCGGGACAGGGAATAATGAAAAACTGTTTTTT. This translates into CASRAGTGNNEKLFF. Together with reference TRBV19 and TRBJ1-4, the CDR3 gives the full variable domain: DGGITQSPKYLFRKEGQNVTLSCEQNLNHDAMYWYRQDPGQGLRLIYYSQIVNDFQKGDIAEGYSVSREKKESFPLTVTSAQKNPTAFYLCASRAGTGNNEKLFFGSGTQLSVL.

This clone has just one count. This rearrangement joins TRBV7-9 to TRBJ2-7; 7 bases line up with TRBD1. This CDR3 spans 13 amino acids. Germline V lookup: CDR1 SEHNR, CDR2 FQNEAQ (reference sequence). With V trimmed by 5 bases and J by 6 bases, 7 bases remained unmatched. CDR3 loop: CASSIRRDSEQYF. As DNA, the CDR3 is TGTGCCAGCAGCATCCGAAGGGACAGCGAGCAGTACTTC.

The V call is TRBV4-1, the J call TRBJ1-3; D gene ambiguous. The CDR3 consists of 15 residues. CDR1 is MGHRA and CDR2 is YSYEKL in the germline V gene. V was cut by 3 bases and J by 0 bases, with 9 bases left in between. The CDR3 DNA follows: TGCGCCAGCAGCCAGTTTTTTTTCTCTGGAAACACCATATATTTT. This translates into CASSQFFFSGNTIYF.

This clone turned up a few times. The genes are TRBV4-1 and TRBJ2-7, with D unresolved. V was cut by 1 base and J by 0 bases, with 13 bases left in between. Germline V gene sequence: CDR1 MGHRA, CDR2 YSYEKL. CDR3 length equals 16 residues. The CDR3 nucleotides read TGCGCCAGCAGCCAAGGGACGGCTACGAGCTCCTACGAGCAGTACTTC. Protein: CASSQGTATSSYEQYF.

The rearrangement uses TRBV9 and TRBJ2-6; tentatively, D is TRBD1 (5 bases). CDR1 is SGDLS and CDR2 is YYNGEE in the germline V gene. This CDR3 has 17 amino acids. V lost 4 bases, J lost 0 bases, and 14 bases lay in between. Here the CDR3 DNA reads TGTGCCAGCAGCTCCGCTGGGGCATTCTCTGGGGCCAACGTCCTGACTTTC. It translates to CASSSAGAFSGANVLTF. The full variable domain, rest sourced from reference TRBV9 and TRBJ2-6, is DSGVTQTPKHLITATGQRVTLRCSPRSGDLSVYWYQQSLDQGLQFLIQYYNGEERAKGNILERFSAQQFPDLHSELNLSSLELGDSALYFCASSSAGAFSGANVLTFGAGSRLTVL.

The chain couples TRBV18 to TRBJ1-1, with D unresolved. Trimming removed 3 bases at V and 8 bases at J, with 13 bases between. Germline CDR1 and CDR2: KGHSH and LQKENI. The CDR3 is 13 amino acids. The CDR3 DNA is TGTGCCAGCTCACCGTCGCGGTCAATAGAAGCTTTCTTT. Amino acid sequence: CASSPSRSIEAFF.

Ten or more counts support this clone. The chain joins TRBV4-2 to TRBJ2-5; 12 positions agree with TRBD1. Germline lookup yields CDR1 LGHNA and CDR2 YNFKEQ. CDR3 length: 17 residues. V gave up 1 base and J gave up 5 bases; unmatched junction bases: 8. The CDR3 reads CASSQGPGTGGLETQYF. In nucleotides, the CDR3 is TGTGCCAGCAGCCAAGGACCTGGGACAGGGGGCTTGGAGACCCAGTACTTC.

The rearrangement links TRBV7-9 to TRBJ2-3; D is uncertain. The V gene's germline CDR1 is SEHNR and CDR2 FQNEAQ (reference sequence). The germline V and J ends were trimmed by 5 bases and 5 bases, with 11 bases remaining between them. The CDR3 has 13 amino acids. The CDR3 DNA is TGTGCCAGCAGCGTTACCCTAGGAGATACGCAGTATTTT. Translation: CASSVTLGDTQYF.

This sequence joins TRBV27 and TRBJ1-2; 8 positions match TRBD1. The germline CDR1 and CDR2 sequences are MNHEY and SMNVEV (reference sequence). CDR3 size: 13 residues. V shed 3 bases, J shed 8 bases, and the junction held 5 bases outside the gene matches. The CDR3 protein is CASSFQGAGGYTF. In DNA, the CDR3 is TGTGCCAGCAGTTTCCAGGGGGCTGGCGGCTACACCTTC.

The chain combines TRBV7-9 with TRBJ1-2, with 7 bases identical to TRBD1. Germline CDR1 reads SEHNR; CDR2 reads FQNEAQ (reference sequence). The CDR3 sequence is 15 residues long. The V gene end was trimmed by 3 bases and the J gene end by 1 base; junction bases not matched to a gene: 5. The CDR3 loop is CASSLGTDYNYGYTF. CDR3 DNA sequence: TGTGCCAGCAGCTTGGGGACAGATTATAACTATGGCTACACCTTC.

The V call is TRBV15, the J call TRBJ2-5; a weak D match, TRBD1 (5 bases). Per germline, CDR1 LNHNV and CDR2 YYDKDF (reference sequence). The CDR3 has 12 residues. V was shortened by 7 bases and J by 7 bases, with 13 bases between the two germline ends. The CDR3 region has the DNA TGTGCCACCAAAGGGGTCTCAGGGACCCAGTACTTC. It is translated as CATKGVSGTQYF.

This clone was counted once. The J gene is TRBJ1-2, the V gene TRBV2; no clear D gene. V was cut by 6 bases and J by 3 bases, with 11 bases left in between. In germline, CDR1 is SNHLY, CDR2 FYNNEI. The CDR3 runs to 13 residues. CDR3 nucleotide sequence: TGTGCCAGCAGCGTCCGGGAAGACTATGGCTACACCTTC. It yields the protein CASSVREDYGYTF.

This clone was found a few times. This chain uses TRBV6-1 with TRBJ2-1, with D possibly TRBD1 on 5 matching bases. Germline assignment: CDR1 MNHNS and CDR2 SASEGT. The germline V and J ends were trimmed by 5 bases and 1 base, with 9 bases remaining between them. The CDR3 sequence is 14 residues long. The CDR3 here is CASSFQGSYNEQFF. The CDR3 region has the DNA TGTGCCAGCAGTTTTCAGGGATCCTACAATGAGCAGTTCTTC.

This chain links TRBV7-8 with TRBJ1-1; D is undetermined. V lost 3 bases and J 1 base, leaving 3 bases between the germline ends. This CDR3 has 12 residues. Germline V gene sequence: CDR1 SGHVS, CDR2 FQNEAQ. The CDR3 reads CASSFQNTEAFF. In nucleotides, the CDR3 is TGTGCCAGCAGCTTCCAGAACACTGAAGCTTTCTTT.

The chain combines TRBV6-1 with TRBJ1-5; no firm D call. The CDR3 contains 16 residues. Deletions cut 2 bases from V and 3 bases from J, with 14 bases between. From germline, CDR1 is MNHNS and CDR2 SASEGT. The CDR3 bases are TGTGCCAGCAGTGAAAGCGCGCAGGCCCCCAATCAGCCCCAGCATTTT. Translated, it gives CASSESAQAPNQPQHF.

The rearrangement joins TRBV19 to TRBJ2-1, with 13 positions matching TRBD2. The CDR3 covers 16 residues. Per the germline V gene, CDR1 is LNHDA and CDR2 is SQIVND (reference sequence). Trimming took 6 bases from V and 10 from J; bases not matched to a gene: 12. DNA of the CDR3: TGTGCCAGTAGCCAGGGACTAGCGGGAAGGTATCGGGAGCAGTTCTTC. Translated: CASSQGLAGRYREQFF.

The chain is built from TRBV25-1 and TRBJ1-2, with unresolved D. The length of the CDR3 is 15 residues. The ends were cut back, 1 base at V and 2 bases at J, with 11 bases in the middle. Per germline, CDR1 MGHDK and CDR2 SYGVNS. The CDR3 nucleotides read TGTGCCAGCAGTGAATCCCCAACTATCAACTATGGCTACACCTTC. The encoded protein is CASSESPTINYGYTF.

The chain employs TRBV27 and TRBJ2-1; 8 bases agree with TRBD2. The length of the CDR3 is 16 residues. J gave up 8 bases and V 8 bases, and 17 bases lay outside the gene matches. Looked up from germline, CDR1 is MNHEY and CDR2 is SMNVEV (reference sequence). CDR3 sequence reads: CASVPSLAGWGDEQFF. The CDR3, as DNA: TGTGCCAGCGTCCCGAGTCTAGCGGGCTGGGGCGATGAGCAGTTCTTC.